A single sample is the source of the 27 T cell receptor beta chains below, sequenced in a study of T cell responses to AZD1222 COVID-19 vaccine. Measured with immunoSEQ multiplex PCR; TCRdb has only the in-frame clones, and not every one. The sample contains under 170,000 clones, approximately 94% of which appear only once. The sequencing used peripheral blood, collected on day 0 of AZD1222 vaccination. The receptors were sampled from an adult in good health.

The chain is built from TRBV28 and TRBJ1-2; D gene uncertain. The CDR3 runs to 12 residues. V shed 3 bases and J shed 4 bases, with 6 bases lying between them. Germline lookup yields CDR1 MDHEN and CDR2 SYDVKM. The CDR3 DNA reads as TGTGCCAGCAGTTTCCTTCCCTATGGCTACACCTTC. Translated, it gives CASSFLPYGYTF.

The V call is TRBV7-9, the J call TRBJ2-5, with no clear D. Germline V gives CDR1 SEHNR, CDR2 FQNEAQ (reference sequence). This CDR3 comprises 13 residues. V was clipped by 5 bases and J by 2 bases, with 9 bases between them. The CDR3 loop reads CASSPPAQETQYF. CDR3 coding DNA: TGTGCCAGCAGCCCCCCGGCTCAAGAGACCCAGTACTTC.

This chain connects TRBV12-5 to TRBJ1-2, with TRBD1 matching over 10 bases. Trimming at V came to 4 bases and at J to 5 bases, leaving 7 bases not matched to a gene. Germline CDR1 is LGHNT and CDR2 is FRNRAP. The CDR3 runs 15 residues. The CDR3 coding sequence is TGTGCTAGTGGTTCCTCCCGGGGACAGGGGTATGGCTACACCTTC. Protein: CASGSSRGQGYGYTF.

This chain links TRBV19 with TRBJ2-5; 7 bases are shared with TRBD1. Germline CDR1 and CDR2: LNHDA and SQIVND (reference sequence). The CDR3 totals 14 residues. V lost 5 bases, J lost 4 bases, and 7 bases stayed unmatched. CDR3 sequence reads: CASSPTGKGETQYF. In DNA form, the CDR3 reads TGTGCCAGTAGTCCGACAGGGAAGGGAGAGACCCAGTACTTC.

The rearrangement uses TRBV5-4 and TRBJ2-1; possibly TRBD2 for D (5 bases). This CDR3 has 17 residues. Germline V lookup: CDR1 SGHNT, CDR2 YYREEE (reference sequence). V was pared by 4 bases and J by 0 bases, with 17 bases between. CDR3 region: CASSRAAGALSYNEQFF. The CDR3 nucleotides read TGTGCCAGCAGCCGAGCGGCAGGTGCCCTCTCCTACAATGAGCAGTTCTTC.

The gene calls are TRBV27 and TRBJ1-2; 12 nucleotides line up with TRBD1. CDR3 size: 15 residues. Trimming removed 5 bases from V and 8 bases from J; junction bases left unmatched: 9. Germline V lookup: CDR1 MNHEY, CDR2 SMNVEV (reference sequence). The CDR3 nucleotides are TGTGCCAGCAGTACACTGGGACAGGGGGCGCGGGGCTACACCTTC. It specifies CASSTLGQGARGYTF.

The chain recombines TRBV7-6 with TRBJ2-1; 8 nucleotides match TRBD1. The CDR3 length is 13 residues. The V gene's germline CDR1 is SGHVS and CDR2 FNYEAQ. V lost 5 bases, J lost 7 bases, and 4 bases stayed unmatched. The CDR3 region has the DNA TGTGCCAGCAGCCGGACAGGGTTTAATGAGCAGTTCTTC. This codes for CASSRTGFNEQFF.

The chain is built from TRBV19 and TRBJ1-6; 8 positions agree with TRBD1. Trimming removed 6 bases from V and 10 bases from J; junction bases left unmatched: 11. The germline V gene has CDR1 LNHDA and CDR2 SQIVND (reference sequence). The CDR3 extends over 15 amino acids. The CDR3 sequence: CASRKSTGVQSPLHF. The CDR3 nucleotides read TGTGCCAGTAGGAAATCGACAGGGGTACAGTCACCCCTCCACTTT.

In this sample, this clone turned up once. This rearrangement joins TRBV24-1 to TRBJ2-2; 8 bases line up with TRBD2. V was pared by 5 bases and J by 0 bases, with 4 bases of the junction left unmatched. This CDR3 region has 16 residues. Germline V gives CDR1 KGHDR, CDR2 SFDVKD. The CDR3 spells CATSATSGANTGELFF. The CDR3 region has the DNA TGTGCCACCAGTGCCACTAGCGGAGCGAACACCGGGGAGCTGTTTTTT.

This chain joins TRBV11-3 and TRBJ2-3; D remains unclear. Trimming pared 6 bases from V and 0 bases from J, leaving 4 bases between. CDR3 size: 12 residues. CDR1 SGHNT and CDR2 YENEEA come from the germline V gene. The CDR3 region has the DNA TGTGCCAGCAGTTCGAGCACAGATACGCAGTATTTT. Translating it yields CASSSSTDTQYF.

This chain joins TRBV19 and TRBJ1-1, with D unresolved. V was clipped by 3 bases and J by 1 base, with 6 bases between them. This CDR3 has 13 residues. Germline V gene sequence: CDR1 LNHDA, CDR2 SQIVND (reference sequence). In nucleotides, the CDR3 is TGTGCCAGTAGTATCAGACAGAACACTGAAGCTTTCTTT. Amino acid sequence: CASSIRQNTEAFF.

This clone occurred a few times. The chain has TRBV6-5 and TRBJ1-1; D gene ambiguous. Trimming took off 6 bases at V and 1 base at J, with 12 bases between the two ends. CDR1 is MNHEY, CDR2 SVGAGI, per germline. This CDR3 is 14 amino acids long. The CDR3 region has the DNA TGTGCCAGCAGAAGGGCCTCTGAGAACACTGAAGCTTTCTTT. It encodes CASRRASENTEAFF.

The chain links TRBV5-6 to TRBJ2-7; D tentatively reads TRBD1 or TRBD2 (5 bases each). Trimming removed 5 bases from V and 2 bases from J, with 17 bases in between. Germline V gives CDR1 SGHDT, CDR2 YYEEEE. The CDR3 sequence is 15 residues long. The CDR3 region is CASRTAEGPAYEQYV. CDR3 sequence (DNA): TGTGCCAGCAGGACCGCCGAGGGGCCGGCCTACGAGCAGTACGTC.

The V gene is TRBV27, the J gene TRBJ2-1; D not resolved. CDR3 length equals 15 residues. Between the trimmed V and J ends, which lost 3 bases and 7 bases, there was a span of 16 bases. CDR1 MNHEY and CDR2 SMNVEV come from the germline V gene (reference sequence). The DNA for the CDR3 is TGTGCCAGCAGTTTTGGGCAGGAAGGGTGGAATGAGCAGTTCTTC. Protein sequence: CASSFGQEGWNEQFF.

This clone was observed a single time. The chain carries TRBV5-1 and TRBJ2-5, with D hard to call. Germline CDR1 is SGHRS and CDR2 is YFSETQ. The CDR3 totals 16 residues. V was shortened by 3 bases and J by 1 base, with 16 bases between the two germline ends. This chain's CDR3 is CASSSPHNPSQETQYF. CDR3 sequence (DNA): TGCGCCAGCAGCTCACCCCACAATCCGTCCCAAGAGACCCAGTACTTC.

The V call is TRBV2, the J call TRBJ1-5, with 9 bases that match TRBD1. The CDR3 has 17 residues. V shed 5 bases, J shed 5 bases, and the junction held 13 bases outside the gene matches. Per germline, CDR1 SNHLY and CDR2 FYNNEI. The CDR3 bases are TGTGCCAGCAGTTACGGGACAGGGAATGTTCGGGATCAGCCCCAGCATTTT. Translating gives CASSYGTGNVRDQPQHF.

The genes are TRBV19 and TRBJ1-3, with 9 bases identical to TRBD1. The CDR3 runs to 15 residues. Germline V CDR1 and CDR2: LNHDA, SQIVND (reference sequence). Trimming took 3 bases from V and 4 from J; bases not matched to a gene: 4. The CDR3 region is CASSMGTGIGNTIYF. The CDR3, as DNA: TGTGCCAGTAGTATGGGGACAGGGATCGGAAACACCATATATTTT.

This clone was seen a single time. The rearrangement uses TRBV12-3 or TRBV12-4 and TRBJ1-5, with 8 bases fitting TRBD1. This CDR3 has 13 residues. Trimming at V came to 7 bases and at J to 7 bases, leaving 6 bases not matched to a gene. This CDR3 reads CASTWDRTQPQHF. The CDR3 nucleotides read TGTGCCAGCACTTGGGACAGGACCCAGCCCCAGCATTTT.

This chain uses TRBV9 with TRBJ2-2; the D gene is possibly TRBD2 (6 bases). The germline gives CDR1 SGDLS, CDR2 YYNGEE. V shed 0 bases and J shed 0 bases, with 6 bases lying between them. CDR3 length: 15 residues. CDR3 nucleotides: TGTGCCAGCAGCGTAGGACTAGCGAACACCGGGGAGCTGTTTTTT. Protein sequence: CASSVGLANTGELFF.

The gene calls are TRBV3-1 (or the pseudogene TRBV3-2) and TRBJ1-5, with D possibly being TRBD1 (6 bases). The V and J ends lost 4 bases and 5 bases respectively, with 18 bases between them. The CDR3 covers 16 residues. CDR1 is LGHDT and CDR2 is YNNKEL in the germline V gene (reference sequence). The CDR3 DNA is TGTGCCAGCAGCCGGGGGAGAGACAGGCTGGATCAGCCCCAGCATTTT. This codes for CASSRGRDRLDQPQHF.

This clone was recorded only once. The CDR3: CASSVVAGLSAGGYTF. Here the CDR3 DNA reads TGTGCCAGCAGCGTAGTAGCAGGATTATCGGCGGGGGGCTACACCTTC. This chain uses TRBV9 with TRBJ1-2; D remains unclear. The CDR3 is 16 residues long. The germline V gene has CDR1 SGDLS and CDR2 YYNGEE. Trimming cost V 0 bases and J 8 bases, with 20 bases left between them.

CDR3 DNA: TGTGCCAGCAGTCCCGCTGGACGGGGGGTTTCACCCCTCCACTTT. Protein product: CASSPAGRGVSPLHF. V and J are TRBV28 and TRBJ1-6; maybe TRBD1 (5 bases). The V end lost 5 bases, the J end lost 9 bases, and 17 bases lay between the germline ends. This CDR3 is 15 amino acids long. From germline, CDR1 is MDHEN and CDR2 SYDVKM. The full variable domain, with the rest looked up from reference TRBV28 and TRBJ1-6, is DVKVTQSSRYLVKRTGEKVFLECVQDMDHENMFWYRQDPGLGLRLIYFSYDVKMKEKGDIPEGYSVSREKKERFSLILESASTNQTSMYLCASSPAGRGVSPLHFGNGTRLTVT.

The V and J genes are TRBV9 and TRBJ1-5, with TRBD1 as a possible D gene (5 bases). Germline CDR1 SGDLS, CDR2 YYNGEE. This CDR3 comprises 15 residues. V was shortened by 0 bases and J by 7 bases, with 14 bases between the two germline ends. CDR3 in DNA: TGTGCCAGCAGCGTAGAGGCAGGGCTAGGACAGCCCCAGCATTTT. It yields the protein CASSVEAGLGQPQHF.

The chain combines TRBV27 with TRBJ2-3; 10 nucleotides align to TRBD2. The junction had 4 bases not matched to a gene; V was cut back by 2 bases and J by 2 bases. The CDR3 spans 16 residues. Germline V gene sequence: CDR1 MNHEY, CDR2 SMNVEV (reference sequence). The CDR3 protein is CASSLGTSGVTDTQYF. The CDR3, as DNA: TGTGCCAGCAGTTTAGGAACTAGCGGGGTCACAGATACGCAGTATTTT.

This chain connects TRBV2 to TRBJ1-2, with TRBD1 as a possible D gene (6 bases). The CDR3 runs to 14 residues. V was shortened by 2 bases and J by 6 bases, with 13 bases between the two germline ends. The germline V gene encodes CDR1 SNHLY and CDR2 FYNNEI. The chain's CDR3 is CASSERQGRDGYTF. The CDR3 DNA is TGTGCCAGCAGTGAAAGGCAGGGGAGGGATGGCTACACCTTC.

The J gene is TRBJ2-7, the V gene TRBV14; D might be TRBD1 or TRBD2, each matching 5 bases. This CDR3 comprises 15 residues. V shed 4 bases and J shed 6 bases, with 19 bases lying between them. Germline V gene data show CDR1 as SGHDN and CDR2 as FVKESK. This CDR3 reads CASSPNRGPRTEQYV. As DNA, the CDR3 is TGTGCCAGCAGCCCAAATAGGGGACCAAGGACCGAGCAGTACGTC.

The rearrangement uses TRBV4-1 and TRBJ1-6; no reliable D call. The CDR3 extends over 14 amino acids. V lost 8 bases, J lost 0 bases, and 8 bases lay in between. In germline, CDR1 is MGHRA, CDR2 YSYEKL. This CDR3 is CASSDGSYNSPLHF. In nucleotides, the CDR3 is TGCGCCAGCTCGGACGGCTCCTATAATTCACCCCTCCACTTT.